A single sample gave rise to the 18 T cell receptor beta chains below, sequenced in a study of shared clonotypes between healthy human individuals. Only in-frame clones appear in the TCRdb table, and some are missing; sequencing was by immunoSEQ multiplex PCR. The repertoire holds roughly 450,000 clones, with 60% to 85% as singletons. Sequenced input: PBMCs. These receptors came from a woman in her thirties or forties in good health. Some clones in this sample may be carry-over from other donors' samples.

On this clone itself: The identical CDR3 is also encoded by other nucleotide sequences in the sample. DNA of the CDR3: TGTGCCAGCAGCCGGGACAGGGGGGACGAGCAGTACTTC. This sequence encodes CASSRDRGDEQYF. V gene TRBV5-4 combines with J gene TRBJ2-7, with 11 nucleotides matching TRBD1. Per germline, CDR1 SGHNT and CDR2 YYREEE (reference sequence). The CDR3 is 13 amino acids. V shed 4 bases, J shed 5 bases, and the junction held 2 bases outside the gene matches.

The rearrangement joins TRBV2 to TRBJ1-2; D is uncertain. Germline V gene data show CDR1 as SNHLY and CDR2 as FYNNEI. The CDR3 spans 14 residues. Trimming took off 4 bases at V and 7 bases at J, with 16 bases between the two ends. The chain's CDR3 is CASSGAARGLGYTF. DNA of the CDR3: TGTGCCAGCAGTGGGGCAGCTAGAGGCCTTGGCTACACCTTC. The entire variable domain, with the rest obtained from reference TRBV2 and TRBJ1-2, is as follows: EPEVTQTPSHQVTQMGQEVILRCVPISNHLYFYWYRQILGQKVEFLVSFYNNEISEKSEIFDDQFSVERPDGSNFTLKIRSTKLEDSAMYFCASSGAARGLGYTFGSGTRLTVV.

This clone occurred a few times. This chain joins TRBV6-5 and TRBJ1-2; 9 positions match TRBD1. Trimming at V came to 6 bases and at J to 3 bases, leaving 8 bases not matched to a gene. Germline lookup yields CDR1 MNHEY and CDR2 SVGAGI. The CDR3 loop spans 15 amino acids. The CDR3 coding sequence is TGTGCCAGCAGGGTACAGGGGGCGCTTTACTATGGCTACACCTTC. This gives the protein CASRVQGALYYGYTF.

This rearrangement joins TRBV7-2 to TRBJ1-6, with 9 bases identical to TRBD1. Germline CDR1 reads SGHTA; CDR2 reads FQGNSA. With 4 bases clipped from V and 11 bases from J, the junction kept 6 bases outside the gene matches. This CDR3 is 14 amino acids long. CDR3 DNA: TGTGCCAGCAGCTCCGGGACAGGGTTGACACCCCTCCACTTT. It specifies CASSSGTGLTPLHF.

This chain links TRBV30 with TRBJ2-7; D is possibly TRBD1 (7 bases). This CDR3 comprises 13 residues. Trimming took 2 bases from V and 7 from J, leaving 15 bases between them. From germline, CDR1 is GTSNPN and CDR2 SVGIG (reference sequence). CDR3 bases: TGTGCCTGGAGTTCCCCAGCAGGGGGGGAGCAGTACTTC. Residues: CAWSSPAGGEQYF. Supplemented by reference TRBV30 and TRBJ2-7, the full variable domain reads SQTIHQWPATLVQPVGSPLSLECTVEGTSNPNLYWYRQAAGRGLQLLFYSVGIGQISSEVPQNLSASRPQDRQFILSSKKLLLSDSGFYLCAWSSPAGGEQYFGPGTRLTVT.

The table lists this clone with many counts. The chain has TRBV27 and TRBJ1-1; D perhaps matches TRBD1 (5 bases). The CDR3 has 15 residues. The germline V gene encodes CDR1 MNHEY and CDR2 SMNVEV (reference sequence). V was shortened by 3 bases and J by 1 base, with 12 bases between the two germline ends. CDR3 loop: CASSLGPWGNTEAFF. CDR3 DNA: TGTGCCAGCAGTTTGGGGCCGTGGGGGAACACTGAAGCTTTCTTT.

The chain carries TRBV7-3 and TRBJ2-3; a possible D gene is TRBD2 (5 bases). V shed 8 bases and J shed 6 bases, with 15 bases lying between them. Looked up from germline, CDR1 is SGHTA and CDR2 is FQGTGA. The CDR3 spans 13 residues. The CDR3 DNA reads as TGTGCCAGCTCTAGCCGGAGAGGCGATACGCAGTATTTT. As protein: CASSSRRGDTQYF.

The chain employs TRBV7-9 and TRBJ1-2; D unresolved. This CDR3 has 13 residues. Germline assignment: CDR1 SEHNR and CDR2 FQNEAQ (reference sequence). Trimming took 1 base from V and 5 from J, leaving 8 bases between them. CDR3 sequence reads: CASSLVDAYGYTF. The CDR3 DNA follows: TGTGCCAGCAGCTTAGTTGACGCTTATGGCTACACCTTC. The full variable domain, completed using reference TRBV7-9 and TRBJ1-2, is DTGVSQNPRHKITKRGQNVTFRCDPISEHNRLYWYRQTLGQGPEFLTYFQNEAQLEKSRLLSDRFSAERPKGSFSTLEIQRTEQGDSAMYLCASSLVDAYGYTFGSGTRLTVV.

The chain couples TRBV19 to TRBJ1-3; D possibly corresponds to TRBD1 (6 bases). The CDR3 length is 15 residues. Trimming took off 11 bases at V and 0 bases at J, with 17 bases between the two ends. The germline CDR1 and CDR2 sequences are LNHDA and SQIVND (reference sequence). The CDR3 spells CASASGHFSGNTIYF. Here the CDR3 DNA reads TGTGCCTCCGCTTCGGGACATTTCTCTGGAAACACCATATATTTT.

The chain combines TRBV15 with TRBJ2-5; D is undetermined. Germline assignment: CDR1 LNHNV and CDR2 YYDKDF (reference sequence). The CDR3 covers 15 residues. V lost 0 bases, J lost 0 bases, and 8 bases lay in between. The CDR3 sequence: CATSRDGAYQETQYF. The DNA for the CDR3 is TGTGCCACCAGCAGAGATGGAGCTTACCAAGAGACCCAGTACTTC.

V usage is TRBV18 and J usage is TRBJ2-3; D is uncertain. The germline V gene encodes CDR1 KGHSH and CDR2 LQKENI. V gave up 3 bases and J gave up 1 base, with 11 bases separating them. CDR3 length: 15 amino acids. The CDR3 sequence is CASSPEYTRTDTQYF. The CDR3 bases are TGTGCCAGCTCACCTGAGTACACCCGCACAGATACGCAGTATTTT.

In this sample, this clone turned up a few times. CDR3 protein: CASSPRQGLDTGELFF. DNA of the CDR3: TGTGCCAGCAGCCCCAGACAGGGGCTGGACACCGGGGAGCTGTTTTTT. This chain uses TRBV9 with TRBJ2-2, with 8 positions matching TRBD1. Germline CDR1 is SGDLS and CDR2 is YYNGEE. The CDR3 spans 16 residues. J lost 3 bases, V lost 4 bases, and 8 bases had no gene match.

The chain employs TRBV7-3 and TRBJ2-7; D not certain. From germline, CDR1 is SGHTA and CDR2 FQGTGA. The CDR3 totals 14 residues. The V end was cut by 1 base, the J end by 1 base, with 8 bases between. Here the CDR3 reads CASSLNPGSYEQYF. CDR3 DNA: TGTGCCAGCAGCTTAAACCCGGGTTCCTACGAGCAGTACTTC.

This clone was counted a single time. The chain recombines TRBV9 with TRBJ2-1; tentatively, D is TRBD2 (6 bases). Trimming stripped 4 bases from V and 2 bases from J, with 16 bases between. The CDR3 consists of 16 residues. Germline loops: CDR1 SGDLS, CDR2 YYNGEE. CDR3 coding DNA: TGTGCCAGCAGCCCCGGGGACTTCCCAACCTACAATGAGCAGTTCTTC. Translated, it gives CASSPGDFPTYNEQFF.

The chain links TRBV10-3 to TRBJ2-1; TRBD2 agrees at 13 bases. CDR1 ENHRY and CDR2 SYGVKD come from the germline V gene. There are 15 residues in the CDR3. Trimming cost V 6 bases and J 10 bases; bases outside gene matches: 9. The CDR3 DNA follows: TGTGCCATCAGCTCCGGCGGGACTAGCGGGATCGAGCAGTTCTTC. The encoded protein is CAISSGGTSGIEQFF.

This clone has only a few counts. This chain connects TRBV5-1 to TRBJ1-4, with D unclear. The CDR3 covers 14 residues. Per the germline V gene, CDR1 is SGHRS and CDR2 is YFSETQ. V was pared by 4 bases and J by 2 bases, with 9 bases between. In nucleotides, the CDR3 is TGCGCCAGCAGCAAATCCGGCACTAATGAAAAACTGTTTTTT. Its translation is CASSKSGTNEKLFF.

The chain has TRBV18 and TRBJ2-3; a possible D gene is TRBD1 (5 bases). CDR3 length: 15 residues. Per the germline V gene, CDR1 is KGHSH and CDR2 is LQKENI. V was shortened by 5 bases and J by 0 bases, with 12 bases between the two germline ends. The CDR3 region has the DNA TGTGCCAGCTCAGAGTGGACAAGTAGCACAGATACGCAGTATTTT. Its translation: CASSEWTSSTDTQYF.

The V gene is TRBV9, the J gene TRBJ2-7; TRBD1 matches 10 bases. Trimming removed 4 bases from V and 3 bases from J; junction bases left unmatched: 7. Germline CDR1 is SGDLS and CDR2 is YYNGEE. The CDR3 has 15 residues. The CDR3 region has the DNA TGTGCCAGCAGCCCCCAGGACAGGGGGTACTACGAGCAGTACTTC. The encoded protein is CASSPQDRGYYEQYF.